This T cell receptor beta chain was captured in a study of shared clonotypes between healthy human individuals. Some clones are missing from TCRdb's copy, which holds only in-frame ones; the method was immunoSEQ multiplex PCR. The sample lists 2 million to 2.5 million clones; around 93% were seen once. The germline V and J ends were trimmed by 6 bases and 2 bases, with 11 bases remaining between them. Germline CDR1 MDHEN, CDR2 SYDVKM. The CDR3 is 14 amino acids. On this clone itself: The same CDR3 can be traced to other DNA sequences in this sample.

Naive CD8 cells were CD45RO-negative, positively selected for CCR7, excluding terminally differentiated effector memory CD45RA+ cells. Material: naive CD8+ T cells from PBMCs. The chain recombines TRBV28 with TRBJ1-5; possible D gene TRBD1, 5 bases. This TCR was recovered from a man between 18 and 29 years old in good health. Some clones in this sample may be carry-over from other donors' samples. CDR3 sequence reads: CASSTGGGNQPQHF. CDR3 DNA sequence: TGTGCCAGCAGCACCGGGGGTGGCAATCAGCCCCAGCATTTT.